This T cell receptor beta chain was recorded in a study of T cell changes during pregnancy in multiple sclerosis. Only in-frame clones appear in the TCRdb table, and some are missing; sequencing was by immunoSEQ multiplex PCR. The sample holds approximately 59,000 clones; about 93% are singletons and the top ten take approximately 1.5%. Losses at the gene ends were 3 bases for V and 4 bases for J; bases not matched to a gene: 2. Germline CDR1 and CDR2: GTSNPN and SVGIG (reference sequence). The CDR3 has 12 amino acids. The origin of this receptor is a female donor in good health, enrolled as a control in a pregnancy study. Sequenced material: peripheral blood, taken in the third trimester of pregnancy. The V gene is TRBV30, the J gene TRBJ1-1, with TRBD1 identical over 7 bases. The CDR3 reads CAWRQGTTEAFF. CDR3 coding DNA: TGTGCCTGGAGACAGGGGACCACTGAAGCTTTCTTT.